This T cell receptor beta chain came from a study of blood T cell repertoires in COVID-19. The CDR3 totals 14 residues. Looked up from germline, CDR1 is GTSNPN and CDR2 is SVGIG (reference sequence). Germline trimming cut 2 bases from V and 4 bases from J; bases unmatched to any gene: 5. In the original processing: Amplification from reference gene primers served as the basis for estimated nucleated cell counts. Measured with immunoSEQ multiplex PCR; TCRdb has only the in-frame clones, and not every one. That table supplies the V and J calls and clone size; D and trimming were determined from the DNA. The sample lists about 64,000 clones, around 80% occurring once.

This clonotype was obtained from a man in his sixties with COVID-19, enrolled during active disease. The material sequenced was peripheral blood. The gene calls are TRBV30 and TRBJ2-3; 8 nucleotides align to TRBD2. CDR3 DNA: TGTGCCTGGAGTACGGGGGGGGGTTCAGATACGCAGTATTTT. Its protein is CAWSTGGGSDTQYF.